Shown below are 14 T cell receptor beta chains from a single sample sequenced in a study of cytomegalovirus exposure and HLA in healthy donors. The PCR had 60 Vbeta and 13 Jbeta primers. Here immunoSEQ multiplex PCR was the method, and the copy in TCRdb shows in-frame clones only, minus some. Seen here are roughly 200,000 clones, approximately 9.5% observed once, and the top ten hold 1% to 1.5%. Sequencing was performed on PBMCs. The receptors here all came from a woman in her 30s in good health and CMV-seropositive.

The chain has TRBV11-2 and TRBJ1-1, with 10 bases that match TRBD1. The V gene's germline CDR1 is SGHAT and CDR2 FQNNGV. This CDR3 contains 13 residues. V trimming: 5 bases; J trimming: 10 bases; junction bases outside the gene matches: 7. As DNA, the CDR3 is TGTGCCAGCAGCCCGGGACAGGGGCTGAGAGCTTTCTTT. Encoded protein: CASSPGQGLRAFF.

In the case of this clone: Additional DNA sequences in this sample encode the identical CDR3. This chain uses TRBV19 with TRBJ1-1; 7 nucleotides match TRBD1. The CDR3 runs 13 residues. CDR1 is LNHDA and CDR2 is SQIVND in the germline V gene (reference sequence). V shed 7 bases and J 8 bases; nucleotides not matched to a gene: 10. This CDR3 reads CASTMTGWAEAFF. The CDR3 bases are TGTGCCAGTACCATGACAGGGTGGGCCGAAGCTTTCTTT.

The genes are TRBV7-9 and TRBJ2-2; perhaps TRBD1 as D (6 bases). Trimming cost V 10 bases and J 1 base, with 16 bases left between them. The CDR3 covers 15 residues. Germline V CDR1 and CDR2: SEHNR, FQNEAQ (reference sequence). Here the CDR3 reads CAIGAAGVNTGELFF. In DNA form, the CDR3 reads TGTGCCATTGGGGCCGCAGGGGTGAACACCGGGGAGCTGTTTTTT.

The gene calls are TRBV5-4 and TRBJ2-5; 8 nucleotides match TRBD2. The J call is doubtful: the DNA matches TRBJ2-7 better. Germline assignment: CDR1 SGHNT and CDR2 YYREEE (reference sequence). The CDR3 totals 14 residues. The CDR3 nucleotides are TGTGCCAGCAGCCCCGGGGGGGGTTCCTACGAGCAGTACTTC. It codes for CASSPGGGSYEQYF.

This clone was picked up a small number of times. This chain joins TRBV30 and TRBJ2-7; D unresolved. Trimming left V 2 bases short and J 3 bases short, with 5 bases between. Germline CDR1 reads GTSNPN; CDR2 reads SVGIG (reference sequence). CDR3 size: 11 residues. The CDR3 DNA reads TGTGCCTGGAGTAACGGCTACGAGCAGTACTTC. It is translated as CAWSNGYEQYF.

The gene calls are TRBV29-1 and TRBJ2-5, with 10 bases aligning to TRBD2. The last part of the DNA fits TRBJ2-7 better; the J call may be wrong. Germline CDR1 SQVTM, CDR2 ANQGSEA. The CDR3 is made up of 13 amino acids. The CDR3 DNA reads as TGCAGCGTGACTAGCGGGCCATCCTACGAGCAGTACTTC. It translates to CSVTSGPSYEQYF.

V gene TRBV18 combines with J gene TRBJ2-3, with D perhaps matching TRBD2 (6 bases). CDR1 and CDR2 from the germline V gene are KGHSH and LQKENI. V was trimmed by 8 bases and J by 0 bases, leaving 9 bases between them. This CDR3 has 13 amino acids. CDR3 sequence reads: CASESGSTDTQYF. The CDR3 DNA follows: TGTGCCAGCGAAAGCGGGAGCACAGATACGCAGTATTTT.

This clone has just a few counts. This chain links TRBV5-8 with TRBJ2-2; no reliable D call. CDR1 and CDR2 from the germline V gene are SGHTS and YDEGEE. Trimming removed 7 bases at V and 10 bases at J, with 8 bases between. The CDR3 totals 10 residues. The CDR3: CASVVEELFF. The CDR3 DNA reads TGTGCCAGCGTAGTAGAGGAGCTGTTTTTT.

This clone was seen more than once but under ten times. The chain joins TRBV6-6 to TRBJ1-1; TRBD1 is a possible D gene (6 bases). The CDR3 sequence is 16 residues long. Germline-derived CDR1 and CDR2 are MNHNY and SVGAGI (reference sequence). V shed 0 bases and J shed 5 bases, with 16 bases lying between them. CDR3: CASSYSRATGLTEAFF. The CDR3 DNA is TGTGCCAGCAGTTACTCGAGGGCAACAGGGTTGACTGAAGCTTTCTTT.

The CDR3 DNA is TGTGCCAGCAGCTTAGTCCAGGGAGGACATACGCAGTATTTT. Translated, it gives CASSLVQGGHTQYF. The rearrangement links TRBV5-4 to TRBJ2-3; tentative D call: TRBD2 (6 bases). CDR1 and CDR2 from the germline V gene are SGHNT and YYREEE (reference sequence). The CDR3 runs 14 residues. Trimming shortened V by 2 bases and J by 7 bases, and 14 bases separated the two germline ends.

In this sample, this clone turned up a few times. The chain links TRBV6-6 to TRBJ2-7; D is possibly TRBD2 (5 bases). This CDR3 contains 13 residues. Trimming removed 7 bases from V and 4 bases from J, with 14 bases in between. Germline V gene data show CDR1 as MNHNY and CDR2 as SVGAGI (reference sequence). This chain's CDR3 is CASTSQRGYEQYF. The CDR3, as DNA: TGTGCCAGCACCTCGCAGCGAGGGTACGAGCAGTACTTC.

The chain couples TRBV2 to TRBJ1-1, with TRBD1 matching over 7 bases. CDR1 and CDR2 from the germline V gene are SNHLY and FYNNEI. CDR3 length: 13 amino acids. V lost 7 bases, J lost 0 bases, and 2 bases stayed unmatched. The CDR3 DNA reads TGTGCCAGCACCGGGACAGTGAACACTGAAGCTTTCTTT. Its protein product is CASTGTVNTEAFF.

The chain couples TRBV5-8 to TRBJ2-3; D remains unclear. V was clipped by 2 bases and J by 3 bases, with 13 bases between them. The CDR3 runs 15 residues. In germline, CDR1 is SGHTS, CDR2 YDEGEE. DNA of the CDR3: TGTGCCAGCAGCTTACCAGCGTATAGGACAGATACGCAGTATTTT. It yields the protein CASSLPAYRTDTQYF.

This clone was counted between two and nine times. The V and J genes are TRBV18 and TRBJ1-2, with D unresolved. The CDR3 is made up of 15 amino acids. Trimming shortened V by 2 bases and J by 3 bases, and 13 bases separated the two germline ends. Germline-derived CDR1 and CDR2 are KGHSH and LQKENI. The CDR3 coding sequence is TGTGCCAGCTCACCAGAGATAAGGCAGGACTATGGCTACACCTTC. It specifies CASSPEIRQDYGYTF.